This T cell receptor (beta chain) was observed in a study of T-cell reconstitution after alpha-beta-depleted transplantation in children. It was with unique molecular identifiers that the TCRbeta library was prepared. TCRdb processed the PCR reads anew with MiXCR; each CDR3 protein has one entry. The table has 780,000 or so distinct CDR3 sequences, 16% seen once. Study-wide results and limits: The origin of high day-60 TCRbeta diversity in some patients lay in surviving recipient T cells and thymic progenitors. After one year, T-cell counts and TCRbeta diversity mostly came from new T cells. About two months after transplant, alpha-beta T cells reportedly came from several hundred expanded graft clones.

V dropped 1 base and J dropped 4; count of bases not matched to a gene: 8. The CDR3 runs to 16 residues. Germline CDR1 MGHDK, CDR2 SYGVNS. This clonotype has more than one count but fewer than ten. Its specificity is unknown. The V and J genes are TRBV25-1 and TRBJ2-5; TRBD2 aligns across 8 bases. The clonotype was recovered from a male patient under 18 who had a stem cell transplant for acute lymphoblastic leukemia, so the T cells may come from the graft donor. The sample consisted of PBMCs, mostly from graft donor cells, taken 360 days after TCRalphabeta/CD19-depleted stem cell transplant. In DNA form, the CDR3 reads TGTGCCAGCAGTGAATTTAAAGGCGGGGGGCGAGAGACCCAGTACTTC. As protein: CASSEFKGGGRETQYF.